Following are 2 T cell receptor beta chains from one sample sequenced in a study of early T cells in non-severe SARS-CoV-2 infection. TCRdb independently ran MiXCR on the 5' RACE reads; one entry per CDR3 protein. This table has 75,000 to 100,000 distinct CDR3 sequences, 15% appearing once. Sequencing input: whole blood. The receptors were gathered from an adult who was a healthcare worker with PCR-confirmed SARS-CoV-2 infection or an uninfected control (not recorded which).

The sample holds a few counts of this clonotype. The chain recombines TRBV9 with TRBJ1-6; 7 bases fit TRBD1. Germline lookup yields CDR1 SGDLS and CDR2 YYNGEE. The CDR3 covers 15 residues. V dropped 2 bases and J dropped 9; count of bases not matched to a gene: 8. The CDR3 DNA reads TGTGCCAGCAGCGTCGACCGGGACAGCCGTTCACCCCTCCACTTT. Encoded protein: CASSVDRDSRSPLHF.

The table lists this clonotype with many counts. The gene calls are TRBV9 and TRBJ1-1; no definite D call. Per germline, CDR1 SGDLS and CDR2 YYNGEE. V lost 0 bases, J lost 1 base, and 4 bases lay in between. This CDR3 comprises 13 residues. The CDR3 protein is CASSVAGNTEAFF. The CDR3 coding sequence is TGTGCCAGCAGCGTAGCGGGGAACACTGAAGCTTTCTTT.